A selection of T cell receptor beta chains follows, all from one sample in a study of neoadjuvant nivolumab and ipilimumab in lung cancer. TCRdb keeps only in-frame clones here, not all; method: immunoSEQ multiplex PCR. This table holds about 38,000 clones, roughly 89% found once. The material was peripheral blood, obtained before neoadjuvant nivolumab, alone or with ipilimumab. Source of these receptors: an adult with non-small cell lung cancer. Both conserved end residues are part of each CDR3. Fields, in order: CDR3 protein, CDR3 DNA, V gene, J gene, clone size, D gene. A D gene is named only where the DNA matches it firmly. The listing skips clone size in some rows; elsewhere it reads once, few, many or a size class.

CDR3aa: CASSDRGTPLGGETQYF
CDR3nt: TGTGCCAGCAGTGACCGCGGGACCCCTTTAGGTGGAGAGACCCAGTACTTC
v_gene: TRBV6-4
j_gene: TRBJ2-5
abundance: .
d_gene: .

CDR3aa: CASSPRLAGGRNEQFF
CDR3nt: TGTGCCAGCAGCCCCCGACTAGCGGGAGGGCGGAATGAGCAGTTCTTC
v_gene: TRBV9
j_gene: TRBJ2-1
abundance: once
d_gene: TRBD2

CDR3aa: CASSNWGGADEQYF
CDR3nt: TGTGCCAGCAGTAATTGGGGGGGAGCTGACGAGCAGTACTTC
v_gene: TRBV7-2
j_gene: TRBJ2-7
abundance: medium-sized
d_gene: TRBD2

CDR3aa: CASKEDVSGYGYTF
CDR3nt: TGCGCCAGCAAAGAAGACGTTTCCGGCTATGGCTACACCTTC
v_gene: TRBV5-1
j_gene: TRBJ1-2
abundance: few
d_gene: .

CDR3aa: CSVPGQISYNEQFF
CDR3nt: TGCAGCGTTCCGGGACAGATATCCTACAATGAGCAGTTCTTC
v_gene: TRBV29-1
j_gene: TRBJ2-1
abundance: .
d_gene: TRBD1

CDR3aa: CASSLGGSGTF
CDR3nt: TGTGCCAGCAGCTTAGGGGGCTCAGGAACCTTC
v_gene: TRBV7-8
j_gene: TRBJ1-2
abundance: .
d_gene: .

CDR3aa: CASSTRLADTQYF
CDR3nt: TGTGCCAGCAGCACCCGACTGGCAGATACGCAGTATTTT
v_gene: TRBV7-2
j_gene: TRBJ2-3
abundance: .
d_gene: .

CDR3aa: CASSREGGTIYGYTF
CDR3nt: TGCGCCAGCAGCCGGGAAGGGGGTACGATCTATGGCTACACCTTC
v_gene: TRBV5-1
j_gene: TRBJ1-2
abundance: .
d_gene: .

CDR3aa: CASSLDRRGGGYTF
CDR3nt: TGCGCCAGCAGTTTGGACAGGCGAGGTGGCGGCTACACCTTC
v_gene: TRBV10-1
j_gene: TRBJ1-2
abundance: .
d_gene: TRBD1

CDR3aa: CAWSVTTGRDSPLHF
CDR3nt: TGTGCCTGGAGTGTAACGACAGGGAGGGATTCACCCCTCCACTTT
v_gene: TRBV30
j_gene: TRBJ1-6
abundance: .
d_gene: TRBD1

CDR3aa: CASSPESAGGETQYF
CDR3nt: TGTGCCAGCAGCCCCGAAAGCGCTGGGGGTGAGACCCAGTACTTC
v_gene: TRBV7-6
j_gene: TRBJ2-5
abundance: .
d_gene: .

CDR3aa: CASSLDAPGLGPQHF
CDR3nt: TGTGCCAGCAGCTTAGATGCCCCAGGCCTCGGGCCCCAGCATTTT
v_gene: TRBV7-2
j_gene: TRBJ1-5
abundance: .
d_gene: .

CDR3aa: CASSLASSSSYNEQFF
CDR3nt: TGTGCCAGCAGCTTAGCATCTAGCAGCTCCTACAATGAGCAGTTCTTC
v_gene: TRBV7-2
j_gene: TRBJ2-1
abundance: .
d_gene: .

CDR3aa: CASSPRVKQREIDTQYF
CDR3nt: TGTGCCAGCTCACCCAGGGTGAAGCAGCGGGAGATAGATACGCAGTATTTT
v_gene: TRBV18
j_gene: TRBJ2-3
abundance: .
d_gene: TRBD2

CDR3aa: CASSPPSIYEQYF
CDR3nt: TGTGCCAGCTCACCACCATCAATCTACGAGCAGTACTTC
v_gene: TRBV18
j_gene: TRBJ2-7
abundance: .
d_gene: .

CDR3aa: CASSLAGVDTDTQYF
CDR3nt: TGTGCCAGCAGCTTAGCTGGGGTGGACACAGATACGCAGTATTTT
v_gene: TRBV7-8
j_gene: TRBJ2-3
abundance: .
d_gene: .

CDR3aa: CACTTGGNEKLFF
CDR3nt: TGTGCCTGTACGACAGGGGGGAATGAAAAACTGTTTTTT
v_gene: TRBV30
j_gene: TRBJ1-4
abundance: .
d_gene: TRBD1

CDR3aa: CASSLGVYANTEAFF
CDR3nt: TGTGCCAGCAGCTTGGGAGTATACGCGAACACTGAAGCTTTCTTT
v_gene: TRBV5-4
j_gene: TRBJ1-1
abundance: .
d_gene: .

CDR3aa: CASSWTSGTSYNEQFF
CDR3nt: TGCGCCAGCAGCTGGACTAGCGGTACCTCCTACAATGAGCAGTTCTTC
v_gene: TRBV5-1
j_gene: TRBJ2-1
abundance: .
d_gene: TRBD2

CDR3aa: CASSTTEDLNTEAFF
CDR3nt: TGTGCCAGCAGTACGACAGAAGATTTGAACACTGAAGCTTTCTTT
v_gene: TRBV13
j_gene: TRBJ1-1
abundance: .
d_gene: .

CDR3aa: CASSFLSGVTHEQYF
CDR3nt: TGTGCCAGCAGCTTCCTTAGCGGGGTAACGCATGAGCAGTACTTC
v_gene: TRBV11-2
j_gene: TRBJ2-7
abundance: .
d_gene: TRBD2

CDR3aa: CASSLVFGGDNEQFF
CDR3nt: TGTGCCAGCAGCTTAGTTTTCGGGGGGGACAATGAGCAGTTCTTC
v_gene: TRBV7-6
j_gene: TRBJ2-1
abundance: .
d_gene: TRBD2

CDR3aa: CASSPLENTEAFF
CDR3nt: TGTGCCAGCTCACCCCTTGAGAACACTGAAGCTTTCTTT
v_gene: TRBV18
j_gene: TRBJ1-1
abundance: .
d_gene: .

CDR3aa: CASSLGGLAAYNEQFF
CDR3nt: TGTGCCAGCAGCTTGGGGGGACTAGCGGCCTACAATGAGCAGTTCTTC
v_gene: TRBV5-4
j_gene: TRBJ2-1
abundance: .
d_gene: TRBD2

CDR3aa: CASSLDSSYNEQFF
CDR3nt: TGTGCCAGCAGCTTGGACAGCTCCTACAATGAGCAGTTCTTC
v_gene: TRBV5-4
j_gene: TRBJ2-1
abundance: .
d_gene: .

CDR3aa: CASSAGLSTDTQYF
CDR3nt: TGTGCCAGCAGTGCGGGACTAAGCACAGATACGCAGTATTTT
v_gene: TRBV2
j_gene: TRBJ2-3
abundance: once
d_gene: TRBD2

CDR3aa: CASRGLADNEQFF
CDR3nt: TGCGCCAGCAGGGGACTAGCGGACAATGAGCAGTTCTTC
v_gene: TRBV10-2
j_gene: TRBJ2-1
abundance: few
d_gene: TRBD2

CDR3aa: CASSPGLAGMRDTQYF
CDR3nt: TGTGCCAGCAGCCCAGGACTAGCGGGAATGAGAGATACGCAGTATTTT
v_gene: TRBV7-2
j_gene: TRBJ2-3
abundance: .
d_gene: TRBD2

CDR3aa: CASSPLLVAEQYF
CDR3nt: TGCGCCAGCAGCCCGCTACTAGTGGCCGAGCAGTACTTC
v_gene: TRBV5-1
j_gene: TRBJ2-7
abundance: .
d_gene: .

CDR3aa: CASSQVPIIEQYF
CDR3nt: TGCGCCAGCAGCCAAGTTCCCATAATCGAGCAGTACTTC
v_gene: TRBV4-1
j_gene: TRBJ2-7
abundance: .
d_gene: .

CDR3aa: CASIPLGTGGTDTQYF
CDR3nt: TGTGCCAGCATTCCTCTCGGGACAGGGGGAACAGATACGCAGTATTTT
v_gene: TRBV2
j_gene: TRBJ2-3
abundance: .
d_gene: TRBD1

CDR3aa: CASSRGLAGAGNEQFF
CDR3nt: TGTGCCAGCTCAAGAGGACTAGCGGGAGCGGGTAATGAGCAGTTCTTC
v_gene: TRBV18
j_gene: TRBJ2-1
abundance: .
d_gene: TRBD2

CDR3aa: CASSSPIGLASDEQYF
CDR3nt: TGTGCCAGCAGCTCACCGATTGGACTAGCGTCCGACGAGCAGTACTTC
v_gene: TRBV5-4
j_gene: TRBJ2-7
abundance: .
d_gene: TRBD2

CDR3aa: CASSTSEAEQYF
CDR3nt: TGCGCCAGCTCGACTAGTGAGGCCGAGCAGTACTTC
v_gene: TRBV5-1
j_gene: TRBJ2-7
abundance: once
d_gene: .

CDR3aa: CASSSDQGAGDEQYF
CDR3nt: TGTGCCAGCAGTTCCGACCAAGGGGCCGGAGACGAGCAGTACTTC
v_gene: TRBV27
j_gene: TRBJ2-7
abundance: .
d_gene: .

CDR3aa: CASRDRGPEQYF
CDR3nt: TGTGCCAGTCGGGACAGGGGTCCCGAGCAGTACTTC
v_gene: TRBV7-2
j_gene: TRBJ2-7
abundance: .
d_gene: TRBD1

CDR3aa: CASNPGLAYIEQYF
CDR3nt: TGTGCCAGCAATCCGGGACTAGCCTACATAGAGCAGTACTTC
v_gene: TRBV25-1
j_gene: TRBJ2-7
abundance: .
d_gene: TRBD2

CDR3aa: CASSVSPTGGAYEQYF
CDR3nt: TGTGCCAGCAGCGTTTCCCCGACAGGGGGGGCCTACGAGCAGTACTTC
v_gene: TRBV9
j_gene: TRBJ2-7
abundance: .
d_gene: TRBD1

CDR3aa: CASSVDRGSYEQYF
CDR3nt: TGTGCCAGCAGCGTCGACAGGGGTTCCTACGAGCAGTACTTC
v_gene: TRBV7-7
j_gene: TRBJ2-7
abundance: .
d_gene: TRBD1

CDR3aa: CASSKDSYNEQFF
CDR3nt: TGCGCCAGCAGCAAGGACAGTTACAATGAGCAGTTCTTC
v_gene: TRBV4-3
j_gene: TRBJ2-1
abundance: .
d_gene: .

CDR3aa: CASSAGLSEQFF
CDR3nt: TGTGCCAGCAGCGCTGGCCTTTCCGAGCAGTTCTTC
v_gene: TRBV7-9
j_gene: TRBJ2-1
abundance: .
d_gene: .

CDR3aa: CASSLGLAASTDTQYF
CDR3nt: TGTGCCAGCAGCTTAGGACTAGCGGCTAGCACAGATACGCAGTATTTT
v_gene: TRBV7-9
j_gene: TRBJ2-3
abundance: .
d_gene: TRBD2

CDR3aa: CASSPGQYYQPQHF
CDR3nt: TGTGCCAGCAGCCCGGGACAGTATTATCAGCCCCAGCATTTT
v_gene: TRBV6-5
j_gene: TRBJ1-5
abundance: .
d_gene: TRBD1

CDR3aa: CASSPNRDSYEQYF
CDR3nt: TGTGCCAGCAGCCCTAATCGGGACAGCTACGAGCAGTACTTC
v_gene: TRBV16
j_gene: TRBJ2-7
abundance: once
d_gene: TRBD1

CDR3aa: CASSPLETQYF
CDR3nt: TGTGCCAGCAGCCCCCTGGAGACCCAGTACTTC
v_gene: TRBV7-2
j_gene: TRBJ2-5
abundance: .
d_gene: .

CDR3aa: CASSLRASGDNEQFF
CDR3nt: TGCGCCAGCAGCTTGCGGGCCAGCGGTGACAATGAGCAGTTCTTC
v_gene: TRBV5-1
j_gene: TRBJ2-1
abundance: .
d_gene: .

CDR3aa: CASSQESASGGRSTDTQYF
CDR3nt: TGTGCCAGCAGCCAAGAATCGGCTAGCGGGGGAAGAAGCACAGATACGCAGTATTTT
v_gene: TRBV4-2
j_gene: TRBJ2-3
abundance: .
d_gene: TRBD2

CDR3aa: CASCLDSYEQYF
CDR3nt: TGTGCTAGTTGCCTAGACTCCTACGAGCAGTACTTC
v_gene: TRBV12-5
j_gene: TRBJ2-7
abundance: .
d_gene: .

CDR3aa: CASKLIGDIKETQYF
CDR3nt: TGTGCCAGCAAACTTATCGGGGATATTAAAGAGACCCAGTACTTC
v_gene: TRBV5-4
j_gene: TRBJ2-5
abundance: once
d_gene: .

CDR3aa: CASSPTASGNTIYF
CDR3nt: TGTGCCAGCAGCCCGACAGCATCTGGAAACACCATATATTTT
v_gene: TRBV7-3
j_gene: TRBJ1-3
abundance: .
d_gene: .

CDR3aa: CASSHRGNLGQPQHF
CDR3nt: TGTGCCAGTAGCCATCGGGGGAATTTGGGTCAGCCCCAGCATTTT
v_gene: TRBV19
j_gene: TRBJ1-5
abundance: .
d_gene: .

CDR3aa: CASSLTSGADTQYF
CDR3nt: TGTGCCAGCAGCTTGACTAGCGGGGCGGATACGCAGTATTTT
v_gene: TRBV7-9
j_gene: TRBJ2-3
abundance: .
d_gene: TRBD2

CDR3aa: CASSTPPDSSYEQYF
CDR3nt: TGTGCCAGCAGCACACCCCCGGACAGCTCCTACGAGCAGTACTTC
v_gene: TRBV21-1
j_gene: TRBJ2-7
abundance: .
d_gene: .

CDR3aa: CASKREGSNIQYF
CDR3nt: TGTGCCAGTAAGCGGGAGGGATCCAACATTCAGTACTTC
v_gene: TRBV19
j_gene: TRBJ2-4
abundance: .
d_gene: TRBD2

CDR3aa: CASSPYSASTDTQYF
CDR3nt: TGTGCCAGCAGCCCCTACTCCGCAAGCACAGATACGCAGTATTTT
v_gene: TRBV7-2
j_gene: TRBJ2-3
abundance: .
d_gene: .